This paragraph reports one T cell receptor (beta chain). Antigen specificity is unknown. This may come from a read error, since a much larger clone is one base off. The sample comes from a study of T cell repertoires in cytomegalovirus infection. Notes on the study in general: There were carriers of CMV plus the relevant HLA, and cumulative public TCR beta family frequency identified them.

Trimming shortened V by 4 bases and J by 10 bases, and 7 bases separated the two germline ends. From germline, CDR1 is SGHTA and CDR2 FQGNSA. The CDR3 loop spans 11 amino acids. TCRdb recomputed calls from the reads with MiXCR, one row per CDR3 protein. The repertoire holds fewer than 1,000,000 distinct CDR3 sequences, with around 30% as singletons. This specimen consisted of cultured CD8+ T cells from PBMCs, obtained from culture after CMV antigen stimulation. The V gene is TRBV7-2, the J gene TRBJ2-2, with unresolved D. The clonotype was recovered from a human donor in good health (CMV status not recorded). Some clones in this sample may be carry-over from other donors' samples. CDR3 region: CASSSAEELFF. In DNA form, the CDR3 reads TGTGCCAGCAGCTCGGCCGAGGAGCTGTTTTTT.